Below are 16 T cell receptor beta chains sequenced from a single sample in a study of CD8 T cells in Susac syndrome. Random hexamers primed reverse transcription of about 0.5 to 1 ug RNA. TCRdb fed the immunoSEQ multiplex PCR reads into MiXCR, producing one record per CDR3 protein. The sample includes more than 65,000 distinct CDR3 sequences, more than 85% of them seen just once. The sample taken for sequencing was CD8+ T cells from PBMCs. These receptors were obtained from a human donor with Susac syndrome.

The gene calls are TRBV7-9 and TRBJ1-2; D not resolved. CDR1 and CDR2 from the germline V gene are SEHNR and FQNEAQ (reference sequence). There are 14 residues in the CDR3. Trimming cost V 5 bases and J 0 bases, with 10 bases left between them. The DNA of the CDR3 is TGTGCCAGCAGCCCTCTCCCAACTAACTATGGCTACACCTTC. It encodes CASSPLPTNYGYTF. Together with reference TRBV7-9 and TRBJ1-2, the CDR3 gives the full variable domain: DTGVSQNPRHKITKRGQNVTFRCDPISEHNRLYWYRQTLGQGPEFLTYFQNEAQLEKSRLLSDRFSAERPKGSFSTLEIQRTEQGDSAMYLCASSPLPTNYGYTFGSGTRLTVV.

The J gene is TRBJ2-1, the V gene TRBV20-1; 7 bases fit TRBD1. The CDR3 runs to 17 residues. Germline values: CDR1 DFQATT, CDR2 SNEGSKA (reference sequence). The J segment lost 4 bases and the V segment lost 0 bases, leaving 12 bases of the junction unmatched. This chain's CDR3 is CSARDVGVGDRYNEQFF. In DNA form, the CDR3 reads TGCAGTGCTAGAGATGTTGGGGTTGGGGACAGATACAATGAGCAGTTCTTC.

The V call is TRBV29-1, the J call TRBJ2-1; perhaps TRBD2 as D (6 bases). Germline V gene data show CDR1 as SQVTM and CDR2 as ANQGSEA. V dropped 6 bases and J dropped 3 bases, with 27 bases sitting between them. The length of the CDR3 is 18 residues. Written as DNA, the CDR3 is TGCAGCGTCTCCCTCCAGATGCGGGATACACTTCTCTACAATGAGCAGTTCTTC. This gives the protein CSVSLQMRDTLLYNEQFF.

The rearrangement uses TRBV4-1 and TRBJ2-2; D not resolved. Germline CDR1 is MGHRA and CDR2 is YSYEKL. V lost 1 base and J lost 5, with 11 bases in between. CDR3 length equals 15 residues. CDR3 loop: CASSQGPGVTGELFF. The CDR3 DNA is TGCGCCAGCAGCCAAGGTCCGGGCGTGACCGGGGAGCTGTTTTTT.

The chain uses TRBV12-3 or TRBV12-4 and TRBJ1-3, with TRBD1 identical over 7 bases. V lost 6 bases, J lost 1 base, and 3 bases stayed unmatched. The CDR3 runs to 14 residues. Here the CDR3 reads CASSPTGSGNTIYF. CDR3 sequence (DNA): TGTGCCAGCAGCCCGACAGGGTCTGGAAACACCATATATTTT.

This CDR3 reads CASGFGQLAYNEQFF. The CDR3 DNA reads TGTGCTAGTGGTTTCGGACAGTTGGCCTACAATGAGCAGTTCTTC. The V and J genes are TRBV12-5 and TRBJ2-1, with a possible D match to TRBD1 (6 bases). Trimming stripped 3 bases from V and 2 bases from J, with 11 bases between. Germline CDR1 and CDR2: LGHNT and FRNRAP. This CDR3 contains 15 residues.

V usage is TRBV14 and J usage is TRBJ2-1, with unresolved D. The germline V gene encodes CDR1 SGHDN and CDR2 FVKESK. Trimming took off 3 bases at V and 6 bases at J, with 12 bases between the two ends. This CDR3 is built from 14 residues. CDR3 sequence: CASSQRIDGNEQFF. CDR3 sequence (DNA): TGTGCCAGCAGCCAGAGGATTGATGGCAATGAGCAGTTCTTC.

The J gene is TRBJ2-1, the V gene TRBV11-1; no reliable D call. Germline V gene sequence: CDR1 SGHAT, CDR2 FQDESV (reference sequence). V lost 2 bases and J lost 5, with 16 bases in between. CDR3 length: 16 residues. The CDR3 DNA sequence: TGTGCCAGCAGCTTATTGAGAGCCCTCCGTAACAATGAGCAGTTCTTC. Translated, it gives CASSLLRALRNNEQFF.

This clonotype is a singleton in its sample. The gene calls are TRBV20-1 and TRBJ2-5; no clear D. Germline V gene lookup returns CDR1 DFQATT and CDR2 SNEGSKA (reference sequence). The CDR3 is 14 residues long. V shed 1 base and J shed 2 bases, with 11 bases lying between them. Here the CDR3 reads CSARVGSPQETQYF. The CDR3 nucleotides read TGCAGTGCTAGAGTCGGCAGTCCTCAAGAGACCCAGTACTTC.

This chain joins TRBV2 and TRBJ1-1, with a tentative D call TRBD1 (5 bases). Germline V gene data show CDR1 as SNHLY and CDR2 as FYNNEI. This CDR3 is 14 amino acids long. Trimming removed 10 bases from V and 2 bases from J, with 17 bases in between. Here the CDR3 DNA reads TGTGCCACTTCTCAGGGACCGCGAAACACTGAAGCTTTCTTT. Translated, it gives CATSQGPRNTEAFF.

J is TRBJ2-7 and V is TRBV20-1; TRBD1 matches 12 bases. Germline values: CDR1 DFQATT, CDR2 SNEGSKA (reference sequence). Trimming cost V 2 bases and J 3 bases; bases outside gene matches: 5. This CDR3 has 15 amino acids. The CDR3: CSARPGTGGVYEQYF. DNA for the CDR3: TGCAGTGCTAGACCTGGGACAGGGGGCGTCTACGAGCAGTACTTC.

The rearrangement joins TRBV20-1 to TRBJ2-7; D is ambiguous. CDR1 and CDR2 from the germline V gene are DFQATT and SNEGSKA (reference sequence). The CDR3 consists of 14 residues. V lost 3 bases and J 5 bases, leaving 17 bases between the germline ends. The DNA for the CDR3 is TGCAGTGCTAGTCCGTCAGTGCTCGCCCACGAGCAGTACTTC. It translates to CSASPSVLAHEQYF.

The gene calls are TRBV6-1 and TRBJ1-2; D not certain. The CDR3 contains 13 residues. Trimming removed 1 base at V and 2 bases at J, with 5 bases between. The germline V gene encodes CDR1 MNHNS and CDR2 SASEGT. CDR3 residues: CASSEDTNYGYTF. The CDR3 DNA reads TGTGCCAGCAGTGAAGACACCAACTATGGCTACACCTTC.

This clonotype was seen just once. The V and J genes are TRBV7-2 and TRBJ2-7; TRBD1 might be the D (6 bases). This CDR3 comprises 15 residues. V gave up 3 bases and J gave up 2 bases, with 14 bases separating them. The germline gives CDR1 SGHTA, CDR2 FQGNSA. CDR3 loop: CASSFNGDMAYEQYF. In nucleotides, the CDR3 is TGTGCCAGCAGCTTTAACGGGGACATGGCCTACGAGCAGTACTTC. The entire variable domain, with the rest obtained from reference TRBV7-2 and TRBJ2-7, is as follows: GAGVSQSPSNKVTEKGKDVELRCDPISGHTALYWYRQSLGQGLEFLIYFQGNSAPDKSGLPSDRFSAERTGGSVSTLTIQRTQQEDSAVYLCASSFNGDMAYEQYFGPGTRLTVT.

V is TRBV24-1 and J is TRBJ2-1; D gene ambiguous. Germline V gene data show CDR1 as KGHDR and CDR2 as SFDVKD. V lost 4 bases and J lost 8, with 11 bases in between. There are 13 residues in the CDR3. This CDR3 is CATSELPFDEQFF. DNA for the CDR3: TGTGCCACCAGTGAATTACCCTTCGATGAGCAGTTCTTC.

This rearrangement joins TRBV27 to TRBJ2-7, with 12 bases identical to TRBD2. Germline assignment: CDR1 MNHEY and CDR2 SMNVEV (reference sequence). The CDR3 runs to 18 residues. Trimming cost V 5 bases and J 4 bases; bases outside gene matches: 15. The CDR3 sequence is CASSPTSGSWLTGYEQYF. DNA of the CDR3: TGTGCCAGCAGTCCGACTAGCGGGAGCTGGCTTACCGGGTACGAGCAGTACTTC.